This T cell receptor beta chain was documented in a study of T cell responses to AZD1222 COVID-19 vaccine. The CDR3 totals 17 residues. From germline, CDR1 is MDHEN and CDR2 SYDVKM. J lost 1 base, V lost 5 bases, and 12 bases had no gene match. A note on this clone: Its cognate antigen is unknown.

The table came from immunoSEQ multiplex PCR; TCRdb's copy has only in-frame clones and leaves some out. This repertoire shows roughly 70,000 clones, roughly 82% found once; its top ten account for about 5.6%. Findings of the study overall: Spike-wide vaccine-associated CD4 TCRs dominated at 160-218 and 743-854.

Sequenced here: peripheral blood, sampled on day 0 of AZD1222 vaccination. The chain joins TRBV28 to TRBJ1-1; 8 bases map to TRBD1. The sequence derives from an adult in good health. The CDR3 sequence is CASSQTGTGRKNTEAFF. CDR3 bases: TGTGCCAGCAGTCAGACCGGGACAGGACGGAAGAACACTGAAGCTTTCTTT.